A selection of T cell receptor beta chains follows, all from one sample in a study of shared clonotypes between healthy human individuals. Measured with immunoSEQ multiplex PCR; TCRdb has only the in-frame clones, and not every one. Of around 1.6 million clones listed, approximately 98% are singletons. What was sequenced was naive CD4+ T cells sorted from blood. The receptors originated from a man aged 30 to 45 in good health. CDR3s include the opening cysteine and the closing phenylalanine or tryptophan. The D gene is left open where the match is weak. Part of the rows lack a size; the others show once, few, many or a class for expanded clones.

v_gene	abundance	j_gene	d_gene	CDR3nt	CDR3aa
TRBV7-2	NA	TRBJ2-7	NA	TGTGCCAGCAGCTTAGGTGATCTGGGCTACGAGCAGTACTTC	CASSLGDLGYEQYF
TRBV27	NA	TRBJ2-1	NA	TGTGCCAGCAGTATACAGGCCGCCCGACCAGACAATGAGCAGTTCTTC	CASSIQAARPDNEQFF
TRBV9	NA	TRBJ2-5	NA	TGTGCCAGCAGCGTAGCGAGGCAGGGCACGGGAGAGACCCAGTACTTC	CASSVARQGTGETQYF
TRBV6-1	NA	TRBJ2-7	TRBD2	TGTGCCAGCAGCCCGACTAGCGGGAGCCCCCGCGAGCAGTACTTC	CASSPTSGSPREQYF
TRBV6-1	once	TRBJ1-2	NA	TGTGCCAGCAGTGCAAGACAGAATCCAATCTATGGCTACACCTTC	CASSARQNPIYGYTF
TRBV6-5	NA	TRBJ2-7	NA	TGTGCCAGCAGTTACTCGAGGGGGGCGACCTACGAGCAGTACTTC	CASSYSRGATYEQYF
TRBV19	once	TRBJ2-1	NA	TGTGCCAGTACCATCGTTAGCGGAGTTTACAATGAGCAGTTCTTC	CASTIVSGVYNEQFF
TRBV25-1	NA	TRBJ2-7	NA	TGTGCCAGATACAGGGTTCGTAGCTACGAGCAGTACTTC	CARYRVRSYEQYF
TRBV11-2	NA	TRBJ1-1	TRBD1	TGTGCCAGCAGCCAGGGACAGTTTTCCCGACAGCTGGGTGAAGCTTTCTTT	CASSQGQFSRQLGEAFF
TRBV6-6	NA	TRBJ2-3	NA	TGTGCTAGCCGACTGGGGCTAGAAACAGATACGCAGTATTTT	CASRLGLETDTQYF
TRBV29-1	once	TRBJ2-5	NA	TGCAGCGGGTGGGACAACAGAGAGACCCAGTACTTC	CSGWDNRETQYF
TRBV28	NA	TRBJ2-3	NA	TGTGCCAGCCCCCCGCGGGACAGTTACACAGATACGCAGTATTTT	CASPPRDSYTDTQYF
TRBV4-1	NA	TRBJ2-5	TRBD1	TGCGCCAGCAGCCAAGTCAGGACAGGACAAGAGACCCAGTACTTC	CASSQVRTGQETQYF
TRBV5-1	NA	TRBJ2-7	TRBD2	TGCGCCAGCAGTCCAAGCGGGAGCGAGAAATACGAGCAGTACTTC	CASSPSGSEKYEQYF
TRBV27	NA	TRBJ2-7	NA	TGTGCCAGCAGTTTGCGGGACGGCTCCTACGAGCAGTACTTC	CASSLRDGSYEQYF
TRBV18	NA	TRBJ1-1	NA	TGTGCCAGCTCACAGGGCCTGAACACTGAAGCTTTCTTT	CASSQGLNTEAFF
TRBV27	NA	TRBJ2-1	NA	TGTGCCAGCAGTTTATCAGGTATTCCCTACAATGAGCAGTTCTTC	CASSLSGIPYNEQFF
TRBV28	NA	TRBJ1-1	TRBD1	TGTGCCAGCAGGCGAACAGGGGCTTTTGAAGCTTTCTTT	CASRRTGAFEAFF
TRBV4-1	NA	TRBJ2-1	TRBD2	TGCGCCAGCAGCCAAGTTCAGGGGGGACTAGCGGGAGCAAGATACAATGAGCAGTTCTTC	CASSQVQGGLAGARYNEQFF
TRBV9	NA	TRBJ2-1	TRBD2	TGTGCCAGCAGCACCCGACTAGCGGACTACAATGAGCAGTTCTTC	CASSTRLADYNEQFF
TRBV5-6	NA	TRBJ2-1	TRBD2	TGTGCCAGCAGCCTACGGACTAGCGGGAGGACAGGGAGGGGGCATGAGCAGTTCTTC	CASSLRTSGRTGRGHEQFF
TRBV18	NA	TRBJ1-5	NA	TGTGCCAGCTCACCGGCACCCGCCACCACCCCGAATCAGCCCCAGCATTTT	CASSPAPATTPNQPQHF
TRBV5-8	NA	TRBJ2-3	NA	TGTGCCAGCAGCTTAGGACGAGCACCACGTAGCACAGATACGCAGTATTTT	CASSLGRAPRSTDTQYF
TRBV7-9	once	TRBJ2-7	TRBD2	TGTGCCAGCAGCTTAGGCGGACTAGCGGGGACCTCCTACGAGCAGTACTTC	CASSLGGLAGTSYEQYF
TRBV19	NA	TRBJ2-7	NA	TGTGCCAGTAGTATACGCTGGACAGACTACGAGCAGTACTTC	CASSIRWTDYEQYF
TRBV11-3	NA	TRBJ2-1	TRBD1	TGTGCCAGCAGCTTAACCACAGGGGTTGGTAATGAGCAGTTCTTC	CASSLTTGVGNEQFF
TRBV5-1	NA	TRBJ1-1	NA	TGCGCCAGCAGCTTGTTTTCATCCGTGGGGTGGGAAGCTTTCTTT	CASSLFSSVGWEAFF
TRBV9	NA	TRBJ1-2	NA	TGTGCCAGCAGCGTAGGAGGATCGGGGGGCTACACCTTC	CASSVGGSGGYTF
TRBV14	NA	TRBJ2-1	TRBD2	TGTGCCAGCAGCCGAGGGGGACTAGCGGTCAATGAGCAGTTCTTC	CASSRGGLAVNEQFF
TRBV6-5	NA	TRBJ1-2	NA	TGTGCCAGCAGTTATTCAGGGAACTATGGCTACACCTTC	CASSYSGNYGYTF
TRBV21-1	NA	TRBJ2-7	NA	TGTGCCAGCAGCAAAGCCGTTCGACAGCGAAACCCCTACGAGCAGTACTTC	CASSKAVRQRNPYEQYF
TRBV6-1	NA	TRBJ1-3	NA	TGTGCCAGCAGCCCCAGGGAGGCCTCTGGAAACACCATATATTTT	CASSPREASGNTIYF
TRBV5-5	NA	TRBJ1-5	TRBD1	TGTGCCAGCAGCTTGGATCAGGGGGCGAGCAATCAGCCCCAGCATTTT	CASSLDQGASNQPQHF
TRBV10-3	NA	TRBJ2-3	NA	TGTGCCATCAGTCCGTATACAGATACGCAGTATTTT	CAISPYTDTQYF